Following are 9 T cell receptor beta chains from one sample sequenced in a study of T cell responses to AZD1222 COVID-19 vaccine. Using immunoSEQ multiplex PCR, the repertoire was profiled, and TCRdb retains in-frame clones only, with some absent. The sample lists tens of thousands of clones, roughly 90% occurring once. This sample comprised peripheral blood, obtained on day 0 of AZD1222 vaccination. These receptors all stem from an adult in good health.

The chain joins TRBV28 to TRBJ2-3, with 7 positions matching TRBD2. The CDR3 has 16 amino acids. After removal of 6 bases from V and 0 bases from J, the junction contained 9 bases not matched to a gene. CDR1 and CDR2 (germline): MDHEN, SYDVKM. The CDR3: CASSQTFGGSTDTQYF. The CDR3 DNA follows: TGTGCCAGCAGCCAGACCTTCGGGGGGAGCACAGATACGCAGTATTTT.

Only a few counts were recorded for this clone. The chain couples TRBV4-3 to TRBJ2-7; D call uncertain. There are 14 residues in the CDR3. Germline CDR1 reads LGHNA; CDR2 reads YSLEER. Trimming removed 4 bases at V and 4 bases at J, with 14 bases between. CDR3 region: CASSLDRRGYEQYF. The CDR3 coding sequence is TGCGCCAGCAGCCTTGATCGCCGAGGATACGAGCAGTACTTC.

CDR3 protein: CASSSNRGDSGNTIYF. For the CDR3, the DNA is TGTGCCAGCAGCTCCAACCGAGGCGACTCTGGAAACACCATATATTTT. The chain links TRBV7-6 to TRBJ1-3; D not certain. CDR3 length: 16 amino acids. V was trimmed by 4 bases and J by 0 bases, leaving 13 bases between them. The germline CDR1 and CDR2 sequences are SGHVS and FNYEAQ.

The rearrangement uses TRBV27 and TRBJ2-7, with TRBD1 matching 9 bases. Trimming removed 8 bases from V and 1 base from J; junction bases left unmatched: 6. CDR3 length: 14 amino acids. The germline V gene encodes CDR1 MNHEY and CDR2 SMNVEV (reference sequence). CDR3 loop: CASGRTGVSYEQYF. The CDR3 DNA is TGTGCCAGCGGGCGGACAGGGGTATCCTACGAGCAGTACTTC.

DNA of the CDR3: TGCGCCAGCAGCCTGGGGGCCACCAACTCTGGAAACACCATATATTTT. Residues: CASSLGATNSGNTIYF. The rearrangement links TRBV5-1 to TRBJ1-3; D may be TRBD1 (6 bases). CDR3 length: 16 residues. The germline V gene has CDR1 SGHRS and CDR2 YFSETQ. V was cut by 4 bases and J by 0 bases, with 14 bases left in between.

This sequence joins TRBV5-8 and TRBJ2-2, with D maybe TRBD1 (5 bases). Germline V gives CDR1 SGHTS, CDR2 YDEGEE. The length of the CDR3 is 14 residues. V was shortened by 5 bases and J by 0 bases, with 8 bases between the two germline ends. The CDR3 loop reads CASRMDTNTGELFF. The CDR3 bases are TGTGCCAGCAGGATGGACACGAACACCGGGGAGCTGTTTTTT.

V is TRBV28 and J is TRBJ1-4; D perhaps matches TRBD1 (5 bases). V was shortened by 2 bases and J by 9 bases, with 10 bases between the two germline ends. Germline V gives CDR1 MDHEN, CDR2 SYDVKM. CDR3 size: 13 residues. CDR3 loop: CASSLVRGKKLFF. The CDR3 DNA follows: TGTGCCAGCAGTTTAGTAAGGGGAAAAAAACTGTTTTTT.

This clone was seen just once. The CDR3 DNA reads as TGTGCCAGCAGCCCTACCCTCGGAGGTATAGCCAAAAACATTCAGTACTTC. Encoded protein: CASSPTLGGIAKNIQYF. The chain carries TRBV3-1 (or the pseudogene TRBV3-2) and TRBJ2-4, with a possible D match to TRBD2 (5 bases). The CDR3 sequence is 17 residues long. Trimming removed 4 bases at V and 0 bases at J, with 16 bases between. Germline V lookup: CDR1 LGHDT, CDR2 YNNKEL (reference sequence).

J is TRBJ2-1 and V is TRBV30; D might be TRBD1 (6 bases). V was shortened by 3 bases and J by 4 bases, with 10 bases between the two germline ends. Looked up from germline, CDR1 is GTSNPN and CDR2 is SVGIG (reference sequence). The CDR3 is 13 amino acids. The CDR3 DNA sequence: TGTGCCTGGAGCAGGGGACAATACAATGAGCAGTTCTTC. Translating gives CAWSRGQYNEQFF.